A single sample gave rise to the 21 T cell receptor beta chains below, sequenced in a study of cytotoxic CD8 clonotypes in ibrutinib-treated CLL. Using immunoSEQ multiplex PCR, the repertoire was profiled, and TCRdb retains in-frame clones only, with some absent. Of over 140,000 clones in the sample, more than 70% were seen once. This specimen consisted of PBMCs, obtained after 36 months of ibrutinib treatment. The receptors shown here come from a human donor with chronic lymphocytic leukemia.

This chain connects TRBV5-1 to TRBJ2-1; TRBD1 agrees at 8 bases. The CDR3 covers 15 residues. Losses at the gene ends were 1 base for V and 6 bases for J; bases not matched to a gene: 6. CDR1 and CDR2 (germline): SGHRS, YFSETQ. Here the CDR3 DNA reads TGCGCCAGCAGCTTGAGCGGACAGGGATTCAATGAGCAGTTCTTC. Its protein product is CASSLSGQGFNEQFF.

The chain links TRBV5-1 to TRBJ1-4, with 8 nucleotides matching TRBD1. CDR3 length equals 15 residues. Germline lookup yields CDR1 SGHRS and CDR2 YFSETQ. V dropped 4 bases and J dropped 7; count of bases not matched to a gene: 9. The CDR3 protein is CASSLGQGGGEKLFF. For the CDR3, the DNA is TGCGCCAGCAGCCTCGGACAGGGCGGTGGTGAAAAACTGTTTTTT.

This sequence joins TRBV19 and TRBJ2-7; 9 nucleotides agree with TRBD1. The CDR3 totals 11 residues. With V trimmed by 9 bases and J by 3 bases, 0 bases remained unmatched. Germline V gene data show CDR1 as LNHDA and CDR2 as SQIVND (reference sequence). CDR3 region: CARDRGYEQYF. In DNA, the CDR3 is TGTGCCAGGGACAGGGGCTACGAGCAGTACTTC.

The chain combines TRBV10-1 with TRBJ2-1; D may be TRBD1 (5 bases). The CDR3 length is 13 residues. V was pared by 0 bases and J by 13 bases, with 13 bases between. In germline, CDR1 is WNHNN, CDR2 SYGVQD (reference sequence). The DNA for the CDR3 is TGCGCCAGCAGTGAGTCGAATACAGGCCTCCAGTTCTTC. Translation gives CASSESNTGLQFF.

The chain joins TRBV10-1 to TRBJ2-7, with 10 nucleotides matching TRBD1. Germline V lookup: CDR1 WNHNN, CDR2 SYGVQD (reference sequence). J gave up 0 bases and V 4 bases, and 3 bases lay outside the gene matches. This CDR3 spans 15 amino acids. The CDR3 reads CASSAWTGGSYEQYF. The DNA of the CDR3 is TGCGCCAGCAGTGCCTGGACAGGGGGCTCCTACGAGCAGTACTTC.

The genes are TRBV4-1 and TRBJ2-3, with no clear D. The CDR3 runs to 14 residues. V lost 0 bases and J 4 bases, leaving 8 bases between the germline ends. Germline V gene data show CDR1 as MGHRA and CDR2 as YSYEKL. This CDR3 reads CASSQDLGSDTQYF. The CDR3 nucleotides read TGCGCCAGCAGCCAAGATTTGGGTTCAGATACGCAGTATTTT.

The V and J genes are TRBV6-1 and TRBJ2-3, with D perhaps TRBD1 or TRBD2 (6 bases each). The CDR3 has 14 residues. From germline, CDR1 is MNHNS and CDR2 SASEGT. Between the trimmed V and J ends, which lost 8 bases and 2 bases, there was a span of 14 bases. In DNA, the CDR3 is TGTGCCAGCGAAGCCCGGGGGCACACAGATACGCAGTATTTT. This encodes CASEARGHTDTQYF.

The genes are TRBV19 and TRBJ2-7; 8 positions agree with TRBD2. After removal of 8 bases from V and 3 bases from J, the junction contained 12 bases not matched to a gene. The length of the CDR3 is 15 residues. Looked up from germline, CDR1 is LNHDA and CDR2 is SQIVND (reference sequence). CDR3 nucleotides: TGTGCCAGTCGCAAGCCCGGGGGGGGGAGCTACGAGCAGTACTTC. Translation gives CASRKPGGGSYEQYF.

This chain joins TRBV29-1 and TRBJ2-2; D might be TRBD2 (6 bases). Germline loops: CDR1 SQVTM, CDR2 ANQGSEA. The V end was cut by 8 bases, the J end by 0 bases, with 13 bases between. This CDR3 contains 14 residues. The chain's CDR3 is CSSRGTSNTGELFF. Written as DNA, the CDR3 is TGCAGCTCACGCGGGACTTCGAACACCGGGGAGCTGTTTTTT.

This clone was detected once. This chain uses TRBV18 with TRBJ1-5; possibly TRBD1 for D (5 bases). Trimming removed 3 bases at V and 6 bases at J, with 15 bases between. From germline, CDR1 is KGHSH and CDR2 LQKENI. The CDR3 consists of 15 residues. Here the CDR3 reads CASSPGTGRGQPQHF. CDR3 DNA sequence: TGTGCCAGCTCACCTGGTACGGGGCGAGGTCAGCCCCAGCATTTT. Full variable domain (remainder filled in from reference TRBV18 and TRBJ1-5): NAGVMQNPRHLVRRRGQEARLRCSPMKGHSHVYWYRQLPEEGLKFMVYLQKENIIDESGMPKERFSAEFPKEGPSILRIQQVVRGDSAAYFCASSPGTGRGQPQHFGDGTRLSIL.

The chain is built from TRBV7-9 and TRBJ1-1; 8 positions agree with TRBD1. Germline V gene data show CDR1 as SEHNR and CDR2 as FQNEAQ (reference sequence). The trim removed 2 bases at V and 4 bases at J, leaving 3 bases unmatched. This CDR3 is built from 14 residues. The CDR3, as DNA: TGTGCCAGCAGCTTACTACAGGGGGTCACTGAAGCTTTCTTT. It encodes CASSLLQGVTEAFF.

V gene TRBV7-8 combines with J gene TRBJ2-1; 14 nucleotides agree with TRBD2. This CDR3 has 18 residues. CDR1 is SGHVS, CDR2 FQNEAQ, per germline. V dropped 4 bases and J dropped 5; count of bases not matched to a gene: 10. In DNA, the CDR3 is TGTGCCAGCAGCTACAGACTAGCGGGGGGGCACCAACACAATGAGCAGTTCTTC. Encoded protein: CASSYRLAGGHQHNEQFF.

The chain recombines TRBV19 with TRBJ1-2; 9 nucleotides align to TRBD1. The length of the CDR3 is 17 residues. The J segment lost 7 bases and the V segment lost 6 bases, leaving 18 bases of the junction unmatched. CDR1 is LNHDA, CDR2 SQIVND, per germline (reference sequence). CDR3 residues: CASRRPLGDRDFGGYTF. CDR3 in DNA: TGTGCCAGTAGACGCCCCCTTGGGGACAGGGATTTCGGTGGCTACACCTTC.

J is TRBJ1-4 and V is TRBV30; no firm D call. CDR3 length: 11 residues. With 0 bases removed from V and 10 bases from J, the gap between germline ends came to 6 bases. Per the germline V gene, CDR1 is GTSNPN and CDR2 is SVGIG (reference sequence). The CDR3 spells CAWSVPGKLFF. In nucleotides, the CDR3 is TGTGCCTGGAGTGTACCGGGAAAACTGTTTTTT.

This chain links TRBV15 with TRBJ1-1; D remains ambiguous. The CDR3 extends over 13 amino acids. Trimming left V 0 bases short and J 5 bases short, with 7 bases between. Germline assignment: CDR1 LNHNV and CDR2 YYDKDF (reference sequence). This CDR3 is CATSRDWVTEAFF. In DNA form, the CDR3 reads TGTGCCACCAGCAGAGATTGGGTTACTGAAGCTTTCTTT.

This chain joins TRBV30 and TRBJ1-3; perhaps TRBD1 as D (5 bases). The germline V and J ends were trimmed by 3 bases and 0 bases, with 12 bases remaining between them. CDR1 and CDR2 from the germline V gene are GTSNPN and SVGIG (reference sequence). This CDR3 has 15 amino acids. DNA for the CDR3: TGTGCCTGGAGCCAGGGCGACCGCTCTGGAAACACCATATATTTT. Translation gives CAWSQGDRSGNTIYF.

This clone was recorded only once. The junction departs from the called germline gene at one end, perhaps through a read error. The chain couples TRBV6-5 to TRBJ2-2; 7 nucleotides agree with TRBD2. The germline CDR1 and CDR2 sequences are MNHEY and SVGAGI. The CDR3 is made up of 11 amino acids. The CDR3 sequence: CASSYRGVLFF. In DNA form, the CDR3 reads TGTGCCAGCAGTTACCGGGGGGTGCTGTTTTTT.

Notes on this clone: This sample also contains other DNA sequences that code for the same CDR3. The CDR3 DNA follows: TGCGCCAGCAGCTTGACAGGAAGCTACGAGCAGTACTTC. This sequence encodes CASSLTGSYEQYF. The chain joins TRBV5-1 to TRBJ2-7, with D maybe TRBD1 (5 bases). The V gene lost 1 base and the J gene lost 3 bases, with 8 bases spanning the gap. Germline CDR1 SGHRS, CDR2 YFSETQ. This CDR3 is built from 13 residues.

The V call is TRBV5-1, the J call TRBJ1-4; D unresolved. The CDR3 covers 15 residues. Germline V gene data show CDR1 as SGHRS and CDR2 as YFSETQ. Trimming removed 1 base at V and 11 bases at J, with 18 bases between. In nucleotides, the CDR3 is TGCGCCAGCAGCTTGCAAGGACCGCAGACGGAGAAACTGTTTTTT. Its protein is CASSLQGPQTEKLFF. Full variable domain (outside the CDR3, taken from reference TRBV5-1 and TRBJ1-4): KAGVTQTPRYLIKTRGQQVTLSCSPISGHRSVSWYQQTPGQGLQFLFEYFSETQRNKGNFPGRFSGRQFSNSRSEMNVSTLELGDSALYLCASSLQGPQTEKLFFGSGTQLSVL.

This rearrangement joins TRBV5-1 to TRBJ1-5; D possibly corresponds to TRBD1 (5 bases). Trimming removed 0 bases at V and 4 bases at J, with 8 bases between. Germline loops: CDR1 SGHRS, CDR2 YFSETQ. This CDR3 is 14 amino acids long. Here the CDR3 DNA reads TGCGCCAGCAGCTTGGACGGGGGAAATCAGCCCCAGCATTTT. Its translation is CASSLDGGNQPQHF.

There are a few counts of this clone. The gene calls are TRBV7-9 and TRBJ1-1; no clear D gene. This CDR3 region has 13 residues. Trimming removed 2 bases at V and 5 bases at J, with 9 bases between. CDR1 and CDR2 (germline): SEHNR, FQNEAQ (reference sequence). In DNA form, the CDR3 reads TGTGCCAGCAGCTTAAAGGGATGGACTGAAGCTTTCTTT. Its protein product is CASSLKGWTEAFF.